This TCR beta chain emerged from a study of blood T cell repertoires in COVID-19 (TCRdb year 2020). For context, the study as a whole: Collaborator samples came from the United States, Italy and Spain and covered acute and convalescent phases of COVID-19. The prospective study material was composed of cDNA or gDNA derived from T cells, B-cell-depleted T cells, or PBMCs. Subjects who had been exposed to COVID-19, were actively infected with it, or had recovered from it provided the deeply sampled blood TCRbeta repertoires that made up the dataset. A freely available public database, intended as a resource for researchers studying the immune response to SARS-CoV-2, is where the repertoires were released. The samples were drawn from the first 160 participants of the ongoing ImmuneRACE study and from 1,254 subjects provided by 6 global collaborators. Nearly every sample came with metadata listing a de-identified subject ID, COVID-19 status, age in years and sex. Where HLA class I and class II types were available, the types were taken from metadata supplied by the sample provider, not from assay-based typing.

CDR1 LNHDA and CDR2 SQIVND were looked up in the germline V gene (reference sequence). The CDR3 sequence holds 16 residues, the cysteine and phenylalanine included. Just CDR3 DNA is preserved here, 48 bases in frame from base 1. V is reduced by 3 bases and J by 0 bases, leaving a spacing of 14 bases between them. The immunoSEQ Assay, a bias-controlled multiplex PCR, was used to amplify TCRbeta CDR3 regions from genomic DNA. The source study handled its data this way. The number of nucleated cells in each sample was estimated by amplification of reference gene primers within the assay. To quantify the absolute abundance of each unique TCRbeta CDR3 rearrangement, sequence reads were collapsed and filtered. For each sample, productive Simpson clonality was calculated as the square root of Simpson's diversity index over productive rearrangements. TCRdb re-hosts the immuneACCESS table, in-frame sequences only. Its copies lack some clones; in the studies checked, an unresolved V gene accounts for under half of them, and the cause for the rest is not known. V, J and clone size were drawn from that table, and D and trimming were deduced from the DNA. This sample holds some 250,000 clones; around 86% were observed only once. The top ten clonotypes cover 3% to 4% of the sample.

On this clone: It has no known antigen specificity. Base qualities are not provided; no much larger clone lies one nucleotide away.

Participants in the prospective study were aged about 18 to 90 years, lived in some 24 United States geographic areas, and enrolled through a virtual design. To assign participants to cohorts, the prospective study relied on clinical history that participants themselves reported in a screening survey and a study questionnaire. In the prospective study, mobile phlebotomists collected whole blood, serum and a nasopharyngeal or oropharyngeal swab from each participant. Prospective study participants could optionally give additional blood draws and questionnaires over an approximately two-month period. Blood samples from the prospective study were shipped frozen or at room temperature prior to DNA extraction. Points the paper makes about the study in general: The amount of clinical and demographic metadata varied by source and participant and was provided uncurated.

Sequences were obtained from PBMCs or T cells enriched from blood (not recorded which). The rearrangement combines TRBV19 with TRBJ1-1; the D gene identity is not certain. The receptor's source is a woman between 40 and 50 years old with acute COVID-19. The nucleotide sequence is TGTGCCAGTAGTATTAGTATGGAACAGATGAACACTGAAGCTTTCTTT. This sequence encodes CASSISMEQMNTEAFF.